This T cell receptor (beta chain) was sequenced in a study of response to subunit inactivated influenza vaccine. CDR1 is LGHDT and CDR2 is YNNKEL in the germline V gene (reference sequence). The CDR3 covers 14 residues. V lost 1 base, J lost 5 bases, and 9 bases lay in between. TCRdb re-derived calls from the RT-PCR reads in MiXCR, one entry per CDR3 protein. The table includes roughly 540,000 distinct CDR3 sequences, under 25% detected once. There are a few counts of this clonotype. These sequences were also reported in another study, on T cells expressing NK-cell markers. According to that study: UMIs accompanied the 5'RACE template switching by which TCR beta cDNA was made. Eight donors were sequenced, of whom seven were HCMV-seropositive, while the remaining one was HCMV-seronegative.

The sequenced sample was CD4+ T cells sorted from PBMCs, obtained about 11 days after vaccination. The chain links TRBV3-1 to TRBJ2-1; D is uncertain. The sequence came from a man in his fifties or sixties who received an inactivated influenza vaccine. CDR3 sequence (DNA): TGTGCCAGCAGCCAAGGTACGATCAACAATGAGCAGTTCTTC. This translates into CASSQGTINNEQFF.